The 6 T cell receptor beta chains presented below share a single source sample, sequenced in a study of shared clonotypes between healthy human individuals. The table came from immunoSEQ multiplex PCR; TCRdb's copy has only in-frame clones and leaves some out. The sample lists more than 1,200,000 clones, around 98.5% occurring once. The specimen was naive CD4+ T cells sorted from blood. Subset in this sample: CD45RA+ positively selected. The source is a man aged 25 to 40 in good health.

CDR3 DNA: TGTGCCAGCAGGGGCATTGGGGCGCATAACGAGCAGTACTTC. This sequence encodes CASRGIGAHNEQYF. This chain uses TRBV6-1 with TRBJ2-7, with D tentatively TRBD1 (5 bases). CDR1 and CDR2 (germline): MNHNS, SASEGT. V gave up 6 bases and J gave up 5 bases, with 17 bases separating them. CDR3 length equals 14 residues.

V and J are TRBV29-1 and TRBJ2-1, with 8 bases lining up with TRBD2. Germline trimming cut 5 bases from V and 5 bases from J; bases unmatched to any gene: 11. The CDR3 is 15 residues long. Germline V CDR1 and CDR2: SQVTM, ANQGSEA. CDR3 coding DNA: TGCAGCGTTTACGGGAGGGGCGGGGGCAACAATGAGCAGTTCTTC. Its protein product is CSVYGRGGGNNEQFF.

The rearrangement links TRBV30 to TRBJ1-1, with D hard to call. V was pared by 2 bases and J by 3 bases, with 16 bases between. Germline CDR1 GTSNPN, CDR2 SVGIG (reference sequence). This CDR3 contains 15 residues. The CDR3 is CAWSPRGFADTEAFF. CDR3 in DNA: TGTGCCTGGAGTCCCCGTGGCTTTGCGGACACTGAAGCTTTCTTT.

The chain has TRBV7-6 and TRBJ2-1, with 10 positions matching TRBD2. This CDR3 has 17 residues. Germline trimming cut 5 bases from V and 2 bases from J; bases unmatched to any gene: 9. The V gene's germline CDR1 is SGHVS and CDR2 FNYEAQ. CDR3 in DNA: TGTGCCAGCAGCCAAGCTAGCGGGAGAGGGACCTACAATGAGCAGTTCTTC. Residues: CASSQASGRGTYNEQFF.

V and J are TRBV5-8 and TRBJ1-1, with TRBD1 identical over 9 bases. Germline CDR1 reads SGHTS; CDR2 reads YDEGEE. This CDR3 comprises 14 residues. Losses at the gene ends were 1 base for V and 4 bases for J; bases not matched to a gene: 2. CDR3 amino acids: CASSLWGQGTEAFF. The CDR3, as DNA: TGTGCCAGCAGCTTGTGGGGACAGGGCACTGAAGCTTTCTTT. Full variable domain (rest looked up from reference TRBV5-8 and TRBJ1-1): EAGVTQSPTHLIKTRGQQATLRCSPISGHTSVYWYQQALGLGLQFLLWYDEGEERNRGNFPPRFSGRQFPNYSSELNVNALELEDSALYLCASSLWGQGTEAFFGQGTRLTVV.

This chain links TRBV28 with TRBJ2-3; the D gene is possibly TRBD2 (5 bases). Germline V gives CDR1 MDHEN, CDR2 SYDVKM. V was trimmed by 5 bases and J by 4 bases, leaving 13 bases between them. The CDR3 spans 14 residues. The CDR3 DNA reads TGTGCCAGCAGTCCAGTGGCCGGGGCAGATACGCAGTATTTT. It translates to CASSPVAGADTQYF.